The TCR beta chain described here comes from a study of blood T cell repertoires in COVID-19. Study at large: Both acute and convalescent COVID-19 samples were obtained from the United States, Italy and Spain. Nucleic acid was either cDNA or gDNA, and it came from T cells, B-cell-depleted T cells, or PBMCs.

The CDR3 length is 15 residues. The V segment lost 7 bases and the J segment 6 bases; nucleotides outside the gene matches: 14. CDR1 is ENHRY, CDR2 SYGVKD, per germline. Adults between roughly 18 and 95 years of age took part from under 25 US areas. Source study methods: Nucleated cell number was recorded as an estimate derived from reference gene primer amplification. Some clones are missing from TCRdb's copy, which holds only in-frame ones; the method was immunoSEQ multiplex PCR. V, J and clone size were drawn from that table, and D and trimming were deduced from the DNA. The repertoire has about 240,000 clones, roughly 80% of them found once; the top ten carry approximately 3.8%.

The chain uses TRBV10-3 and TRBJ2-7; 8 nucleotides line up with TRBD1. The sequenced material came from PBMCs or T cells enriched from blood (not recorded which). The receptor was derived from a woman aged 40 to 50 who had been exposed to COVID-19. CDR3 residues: CAINDRGSKFGEQYF. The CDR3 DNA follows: TGTGCCATCAACGACAGGGGATCGAAGTTCGGCGAGCAGTACTTC.